The 4 T cell receptor beta chains given below trace back to one sample, sequenced in a study of CD8+CD57+ T cells in acquired aplastic anemia. Researchers used genomic DNA as the template to profile TCR beta VDJ and CDR3. TCRdb ran MiXCR on the reads and lists one entry per CDR3 protein. This table has 200,000 to 250,000 distinct CDR3 sequences, 61% appearing once. The sequencing sample was made of sorted CD4+, CD8+, or CD8+CD57+ T cells (not recorded which) from PBMCs. The receptors stem from a human donor in good health.

The V and J genes are TRBV20-1 and TRBJ1-1, with D unresolved. Trimming removed 3 bases from V and 4 bases from J, with 15 bases in between. Germline V gene sequence: CDR1 DFQATT, CDR2 SNEGSKA (reference sequence). The CDR3 loop spans 14 amino acids. In DNA form, the CDR3 reads TGCAGTGCTAGTTGGTCCAGGTCGCTCACTGAAGCTTTCTTT. Translated: CSASWSRSLTEAFF.

This chain uses TRBV11-2 with TRBJ1-2; 8 bases are shared with TRBD1. V gave up 10 bases and J gave up 8 bases; unmatched junction bases: 15. The V gene's germline CDR1 is SGHAT and CDR2 FQNNGV. The CDR3 contains 14 residues. DNA for the CDR3: TGTGCCACCAGTGATTCATACAGGGGGTCAGGCTACACCTTC. It codes for CATSDSYRGSGYTF.

Regarding this clonotype: Because the CDR3 is missing its conserved closing phenylalanine or tryptophan, this is likely a read error. The genes are TRBV5-5 and TRBJ1-1; D call uncertain. This CDR3 region has 14 residues. Germline CDR1 is SGHKS and CDR2 is YYEKEE (reference sequence). Trimming stripped 2 bases from V and 5 bases from J, with 13 bases between. The CDR3 here is CASSLVNEATEAFP. DNA for the CDR3: TGTGCCAGCAGCTTAGTTAATGAAGCGACTGAAGCTTTCCCT.

The rearrangement uses TRBV20-1 and TRBJ2-7, with 11 bases lining up with TRBD1. CDR1 and CDR2 from the germline V gene are DFQATT and SNEGSKA (reference sequence). Trimming removed 6 bases from V and 7 bases from J; junction bases left unmatched: 5. CDR3 size: 12 residues. CDR3 residues: CSARTGGREQYF. CDR3 DNA: TGCAGTGCCAGGACAGGGGGCCGGGAGCAGTACTTC.